This TCR beta chain was observed in a study of cytomegalovirus exposure and HLA in healthy donors. Trimming left V 2 bases short and J 2 bases short, with 8 bases between. Per the germline V gene, CDR1 is SGHRS and CDR2 is YFSETQ. The CDR3 contains 13 residues. This table comes from immunoSEQ multiplex PCR, and its TCRdb copy is limited to in-frame clones, with some not included. The data hold fewer than 200,000 clones, with around 85% observed a single time. The donors were members of the roughly 120-subject validation cohort (separate from the roughly 700-subject first cohort). The study's findings and limits: In vitro checks showed that three CMV-associated chains really do target CMV antigens.

Regarding this clone: What it binds is not known.

The sequence was collected from a young man in good health and CMV-seropositive. The V and J genes are TRBV5-1 and TRBJ2-7, with D possibly matching TRBD2 (6 bases). The sequenced sample was PBMCs. The CDR3 region has the DNA TGCGCCAGCAGCTTCGGAGGGCCCTACGAGCAGTACTTC. Its translation: CASSFGGPYEQYF.